Below are 32 T cell receptor beta chains sequenced from a single sample in a study of CD8 T cells in ankylosing spondylitis. TCRdb reanalysed the 5' RACE reads using MiXCR and keeps one entry per CDR3 protein. The data contain 200,000 to 300,000 distinct CDR3 sequences, around 9.2% of them seen just once; the ten biggest clones take up almost 7%. The sequencing sample was made of blood, either unsorted or a sorted T cell fraction (not recorded which). These receptors were obtained from a male donor with ankylosing spondylitis or in good health (not recorded which).

This clonotype was picked up many times. The chain joins TRBV9 to TRBJ2-7; 9 bases align to TRBD2. The V segment lost 4 bases and the J segment 0 bases; nucleotides outside the gene matches: 8. The CDR3 is 16 amino acids. Germline CDR1 reads SGDLS; CDR2 reads YYNGEE. For the CDR3, the DNA is TGTGCCAGCAGCAGAGGGAGCGGGGGGTTCTCCTACGAGCAGTACTTC. Translation: CASSRGSGGFSYEQYF. The variable domain in full, with the rest retrieved from reference TRBV9 and TRBJ2-7, is DSGVTQTPKHLITATGQRVTLRCSPRSGDLSVYWYQQSLDQGLQFLIQYYNGEERAKGNILERFSAQQFPDLHSELNLSSLELGDSALYFCASSRGSGGFSYEQYFGPGTRLTVT.

This clonotype has a count of ten or more. The chain is built from TRBV11-2 and TRBJ2-7; D perhaps matches TRBD1 (7 bases). CDR1 is SGHAT, CDR2 FQNNGV, per germline. The CDR3 consists of 16 residues. The V and J ends lost 4 bases and 0 bases respectively, with 16 bases between them. The CDR3 bases are TGTGCCAGCAGCTCCGGCCAGGGGGGTTTCTCCTACGAGCAGTACTTC. Protein sequence: CASSSGQGGFSYEQYF. Based on the CDR3 plus reference TRBV11-2 and TRBJ2-7, the full variable domain is EAGVAQSPRYKIIEKRQSVAFWCNPISGHATLYWYQQILGQGPKLLIQFQNNGVVDDSQLPKDRFSAERLKGVDSTLKIQPAKLEDSAVYLCASSSGQGGFSYEQYFGPGTRLTVT.

This clonotype has ten or more counts. This chain connects TRBV5-1 to TRBJ2-5, with D tentatively TRBD2 (5 bases). Germline V gene data show CDR1 as SGHRS and CDR2 as YFSETQ. Trimming took 1 base from V and 1 from J, leaving 14 bases between them. This CDR3 comprises 16 residues. CDR3 in DNA: TGCGCCAGCAGCTTGAGCGGCTCCTCCTTCCAAGAGACCCAGTACTTC. It translates to CASSLSGSSFQETQYF.

This clonotype was detected ten times or more. This rearrangement joins TRBV18 to TRBJ1-6; no reliable D call. V was clipped by 3 bases and J by 7 bases, with 16 bases between them. This CDR3 region has 16 residues. CDR1 KGHSH and CDR2 LQKENI come from the germline V gene. The CDR3 region is CASSPLGPGRNSPLHF. CDR3 nucleotides: TGTGCCAGCTCACCCCTGGGCCCCGGGAGGAATTCACCCCTCCACTTT.

The V and J genes are TRBV6-5 and TRBJ1-5; D might be TRBD1 (5 bases). The germline V gene has CDR1 MNHEY and CDR2 SVGAGI. V shed 2 bases and J shed 1 base, with 6 bases lying between them. The CDR3 runs to 14 residues. DNA of the CDR3: TGTGCCAGCAGTTACGGGGGAAGCAATCAGCCCCAGCATTTT. Translated: CASSYGGSNQPQHF.

This clonotype was found many times. CDR3 nucleotides: TGTGCCAGCAGCCGAGACAAATATAGCACCGGGGAGCTGTTTTTT. Translating gives CASSRDKYSTGELFF. The chain is built from TRBV7-9 and TRBJ2-2; D not certain. This CDR3 is 15 amino acids long. Germline values: CDR1 SEHNR, CDR2 FQNEAQ (reference sequence). Trimming pared 5 bases from V and 4 bases from J, leaving 14 bases between.

This clonotype has ten or more counts. This rearrangement joins TRBV7-6 to TRBJ2-1, with 14 nucleotides matching TRBD2. The CDR3 sequence is 19 residues long. V shed 1 base and J 7 bases; nucleotides not matched to a gene: 12. CDR1 and CDR2 (germline): SGHVS, FNYEAQ. For the CDR3, the DNA is TGTGCCAGCAGCTTAGTAGGGACTAGCGGGGGCATAGTGGGGAATGAGCAGTTCTTC. It specifies CASSLVGTSGGIVGNEQFF.

This clonotype showed up many times. The chain has TRBV11-2 and TRBJ2-7, with D unclear. The germline V gene has CDR1 SGHAT and CDR2 FQNNGV. V lost 3 bases, J lost 2 bases, and 17 bases lay in between. The CDR3 spans 16 residues. DNA for the CDR3: TGTGCCAGCAGCTTGGGTTTGGGGTCCTTGGCCTACGAGCAGTACTTC. It specifies CASSLGLGSLAYEQYF.

This clonotype was found many times. The gene calls are TRBV29-1 and TRBJ1-1, with a tentative D call TRBD1 (6 bases). The CDR3 has 13 residues. From germline, CDR1 is SQVTM and CDR2 ANQGSEA. Trimming pared 7 bases from V and 0 bases from J, leaving 12 bases between. As DNA, the CDR3 is TGCAGCGCACGGACAGACCTGAACACTGAAGCTTTCTTT. It translates to CSARTDLNTEAFF.

This clonotype was counted many times. The chain links TRBV7-9 to TRBJ2-7; D is ambiguous. The CDR3 is made up of 12 amino acids. Trimming removed 5 bases from V and 12 bases from J, with 17 bases in between. Germline loops: CDR1 SEHNR, CDR2 FQNEAQ (reference sequence). In nucleotides, the CDR3 is TGTGCCAGCAGCGGCTCTCTCTCACCACGGTACTTC. Its translation: CASSGSLSPRYF.

This clonotype has a count of ten or more. The chain has TRBV7-2 and TRBJ2-3; 9 positions match TRBD1. Trimming removed 3 bases from V and 4 bases from J; junction bases left unmatched: 2. The CDR3 covers 14 residues. Germline lookup yields CDR1 SGHTA and CDR2 FQGNSA. CDR3 in DNA: TGTGCCAGCAGCTTCCGGGACAGGGCAGATACGCAGTATTTT. Its protein is CASSFRDRADTQYF. The full variable domain, with the rest looked up from reference TRBV7-2 and TRBJ2-3, is GAGVSQSPSNKVTEKGKDVELRCDPISGHTALYWYRQSLGQGLEFLIYFQGNSAPDKSGLPSDRFSAERTGGSVSTLTIQRTQQEDSAVYLCASSFRDRADTQYFGPGTRLTVL.

This clonotype appeared many times. V and J are TRBV7-6 and TRBJ2-5, with TRBD2 identical over 11 bases. In germline, CDR1 is SGHVS, CDR2 FNYEAQ. J was trimmed by 5 bases and V by 6 bases; bases with no gene match: 11. The CDR3 extends over 16 amino acids. The CDR3 loop is CASSYRTSGSTETQYF. The CDR3 DNA follows: TGTGCCAGCAGTTACAGGACTAGCGGGTCGACGGAGACCCAGTACTTC.

This clonotype occurred many times. This rearrangement joins TRBV4-2 to TRBJ1-1, with D possibly matching TRBD1 (5 bases). V was shortened by 2 bases and J by 1 base, with 14 bases between the two germline ends. This CDR3 has 16 residues. Germline V lookup: CDR1 LGHNA, CDR2 YNFKEQ. The DNA for the CDR3 is TGTGCCAGCAGCCAACCCGTAGGGACGGCGAACACTGAAGCTTTCTTT. Its protein product is CASSQPVGTANTEAFF.

The table lists this clonotype with many counts. V gene TRBV7-6 combines with J gene TRBJ1-1, with 7 bases fitting TRBD1. CDR1 is SGHVS and CDR2 is FNYEAQ in the germline V gene. This CDR3 has 14 residues. After removal of 5 bases from V and 3 bases from J, the junction contained 6 bases not matched to a gene. CDR3 region: CASSQRGLDTEAFF. The CDR3 DNA reads as TGTGCCAGCAGCCAAAGGGGGCTAGACACTGAAGCTTTCTTT.

This clonotype has a handful of counts. This chain's CDR3 is CSVEGEEGKPNQPQHF. The CDR3 nucleotides read TGCAGCGTTGAAGGAGAGGAAGGGAAGCCTAATCAGCCCCAGCATTTT. The V call is TRBV29-1, the J call TRBJ1-5; no clear D. This CDR3 region has 16 residues. Germline values: CDR1 SQVTM, CDR2 ANQGSEA. The V gene lost 1 base and the J gene lost 4 bases, with 17 bases spanning the gap.

This clonotype has a count of ten or more. This chain connects TRBV20-1 to TRBJ1-5; the D gene is possibly TRBD1 (5 bases). The CDR3 runs to 15 residues. Deletions cut 5 bases from V and 7 bases from J, with 21 bases between. CDR1 and CDR2 from the germline V gene are DFQATT and SNEGSKA (reference sequence). The CDR3 DNA reads as TGCAGTGCTCAGAAGGCTCAGGGTGTCAGCCAGCCCCAGCATTTT. Its translation: CSAQKAQGVSQPQHF.

This clonotype was recorded at least ten times. The J gene is TRBJ2-1, the V gene TRBV5-6; 10 positions match TRBD1. Losses at the gene ends were 1 base for V and 8 bases for J; bases not matched to a gene: 6. Germline values: CDR1 SGHDT, CDR2 YYEEEE. CDR3 length: 15 amino acids. The CDR3 nucleotides read TGTGCCAGCAGCTTGTGGGGACAGGGGATTCATGAGCAGTTCTTC. It specifies CASSLWGQGIHEQFF.

This clonotype was counted at least ten times. The chain carries TRBV20-1 and TRBJ2-3; 9 bases line up with TRBD2. Germline assignment: CDR1 DFQATT and CDR2 SNEGSKA (reference sequence). The CDR3 is 16 residues long. The ends lost 3 bases at V and 1 base at J; junction bases unmatched: 8. CDR3 region: CSASAAGGLGTDTQYF. CDR3 DNA: TGCAGTGCTAGTGCCGCGGGGGGGCTCGGCACAGATACGCAGTATTTT.

Many counts were recorded for this clonotype. The V gene is TRBV7-3, the J gene TRBJ2-1, with 7 bases fitting TRBD2. This CDR3 is 16 amino acids long. Germline CDR1 and CDR2: SGHTA and FQGTGA. Germline trimming cut 5 bases from V and 4 bases from J; bases unmatched to any gene: 11. The CDR3 coding sequence is TGTGCCAGCAGCAGAGGAGGCGGGAGCGGGTACAATGAGCAGTTCTTC. It encodes CASSRGGGSGYNEQFF.

With regard to this clonotype: The CDR3 carries no conserved terminal phenylalanine or tryptophan, so it likely arises from a read error. The V and J genes are TRBV4-1 and TRBJ2-2; perhaps TRBD2 as D (6 bases). Trimming removed 0 bases at V and 5 bases at J, with 10 bases between. The germline V gene has CDR1 MGHRA and CDR2 YSYEKL. The CDR3 runs 15 residues. CDR3 DNA sequence: TGCGCCAGCAGCCAAGATGCGGGGTTAACCGGGGAGCTGTTTCTT. Translating gives CASSQDAGLTGELFL.

In its sample, this clonotype was seen many times. The genes are TRBV3-1 and TRBJ1-6; a possible D gene is TRBD1 (5 bases). V was cut by 4 bases and J by 9 bases, with 19 bases left in between. Germline V gives CDR1 LGHDT, CDR2 YNNKEL (reference sequence). The CDR3 contains 16 residues. CDR3: CASSRQGDPGRSPLHF. The CDR3, as DNA: TGTGCCAGCAGCCGGCAAGGGGATCCCGGGCGTTCACCCCTCCACTTT.

This clonotype was recorded at least ten times. The V call is TRBV7-9, the J call TRBJ2-6; no definite D call. Germline V gene data show CDR1 as SEHNR and CDR2 as FQNEAQ (reference sequence). The CDR3 has 16 residues. Trimming pared 5 bases from V and 1 base from J, leaving 12 bases between. The CDR3 nucleotides are TGTGCCAGCAGCGGCCACGAGATATCTGGGGCCAACGTCCTGACTTTC. Residues: CASSGHEISGANVLTF. Based on the CDR3 plus reference TRBV7-9 and TRBJ2-6, the full variable domain is DTGVSQNPRHKITKRGQNVTFRCDPISEHNRLYWYRQTLGQGPEFLTYFQNEAQLEKSRLLSDRFSAERPKGSFSTLEIQRTEQGDSAMYLCASSGHEISGANVLTFGAGSRLTVL.

This clonotype was detected many times. The chain has TRBV9 and TRBJ1-3; D may be TRBD1 (5 bases). The V end lost 0 bases, the J end lost 0 bases, and 7 bases lay between the germline ends. This CDR3 spans 15 amino acids. Germline V gene lookup returns CDR1 SGDLS and CDR2 YYNGEE. CDR3 DNA: TGTGCCAGCAGCGTAGGGGACTTCTCTGGAAACACCATATATTTT. Its protein is CASSVGDFSGNTIYF.

This clonotype was counted ten times or more. V and J are TRBV12-3 or TRBV12-4 and TRBJ1-1; TRBD1 is a possible D gene (5 bases). This CDR3 contains 14 residues. The germline V and J ends were trimmed by 0 bases and 6 bases, with 11 bases remaining between them. As DNA, the CDR3 is TGTGCCAGCAGTTTAGCGATAATACAGGCTGAAGCTTTCTTT. Amino acids: CASSLAIIQAEAFF.

This clonotype has only a few counts. This sequence joins TRBV27 and TRBJ2-7; D is uncertain. V was cut by 6 bases and J by 2 bases, with 14 bases left in between. The CDR3 has 14 amino acids. CDR1 and CDR2 from the germline V gene are MNHEY and SMNVEV (reference sequence). CDR3 nucleotide sequence: TGTGCCAGCAGCCCTGTAGAATGGGCCTACGAGCAGTACTTC. Protein: CASSPVEWAYEQYF.

This clonotype was seen many times. The chain uses TRBV10-3 and TRBJ2-3; 9 bases line up with TRBD1. Germline V gene lookup returns CDR1 ENHRY and CDR2 SYGVKD. V lost 10 bases and J lost 2; bases outside the gene matches: 7. There are 14 residues in the CDR3. DNA of the CDR3: TGTGCCACCTCGGGACAGGGAGACACAGATACGCAGTATTTT. This sequence encodes CATSGQGDTDTQYF.

This clonotype was detected many times. The chain uses TRBV7-9 and TRBJ1-1; D call uncertain. The CDR3 consists of 13 residues. Looked up from germline, CDR1 is SEHNR and CDR2 is FQNEAQ (reference sequence). V was trimmed by 5 bases and J by 2 bases, leaving 9 bases between them. The CDR3 region is CASSRALNTEAFF. The DNA for the CDR3 is TGTGCCAGCAGCCGCGCTCTTAACACTGAAGCTTTCTTT.

This clonotype came up a few times. The gene calls are TRBV12-3 or TRBV12-4 and TRBJ1-3; D not resolved. The CDR3 is 13 amino acids. Trimming removed 6 bases at V and 2 bases at J, with 8 bases between. In nucleotides, the CDR3 is TGTGCCAGCAGGGTTCCCCCTGGAAACACCATATATTTT. Translated, it gives CASRVPPGNTIYF.

This clonotype was detected only a few times. The chain has TRBV30 and TRBJ2-1; 7 positions agree with TRBD2. The CDR3 has 13 amino acids. Germline CDR1 GTSNPN, CDR2 SVGIG (reference sequence). V lost 0 bases and J lost 7; bases outside the gene matches: 3. DNA for the CDR3: TGTGCCTGGAGTGTACTGGGGGGGAATGAGCAGTTCTTC. The encoded protein is CAWSVLGGNEQFF.

The J gene is TRBJ1-1, the V gene TRBV15, with 7 bases lining up with TRBD1. There are 15 residues in the CDR3. V dropped 0 bases and J dropped 8; count of bases not matched to a gene: 9. Germline CDR1 is LNHNV and CDR2 is YYDKDF (reference sequence). The CDR3 DNA is TGTGCCACCAGCAGAGATTACGGGGACAGCTTAGAAGCTTTCTTT. It yields the protein CATSRDYGDSLEAFF. Filled out from reference TRBV15 and TRBJ1-1, the complete variable domain reads DAMVIQNPRYQVTQFGKPVTLSCSQTLNHNVMYWYQQKSSQAPKLLFHYYDKDFNNEADTPDNFQSRRPNTSFCFLDIRSPGLGDTAMYLCATSRDYGDSLEAFFGQGTRLTVV.

Many counts were recorded for this clonotype. This sequence joins TRBV7-2 and TRBJ1-1; 7 bases align to TRBD1. The trim removed 2 bases at V and 4 bases at J, leaving 7 bases unmatched. The V gene's germline CDR1 is SGHTA and CDR2 FQGNSA. The CDR3 extends over 15 amino acids. DNA of the CDR3: TGTGCCAGCAGCTTAACGGAAGCAGGGGGCACTGAAGCTTTCTTT. Its translation: CASSLTEAGGTEAFF.

There are many counts of this clonotype. This chain uses TRBV5-1 with TRBJ1-3; 12 bases are shared with TRBD1. Germline trimming cut 4 bases from V and 4 bases from J; bases unmatched to any gene: 6. In germline, CDR1 is SGHRS, CDR2 YFSETQ. The CDR3 loop spans 16 amino acids. CDR3 coding DNA: TGCGCCAGCAGCCCGGGACAGGGGGCGCCGGGAAACACCATATATTTT. It specifies CASSPGQGAPGNTIYF.